This is a list of T cell receptor beta chains from one sample in a study of cytomegalovirus exposure and HLA in healthy donors. The repertoire was sequenced with immunoSEQ multiplex PCR; TCRdb's copy has only in-frame clones and lacks some. The sample lists roughly 200,000 clones; approximately 82% were seen once. Specimen: PBMCs. The origin of the receptors is a man between 18 and 29 years old in good health and CMV-seronegative. CDR3s include the opening cysteine and the closing phenylalanine or tryptophan. Each record gives: J gene, clone size, V gene, D gene, CDR3 DNA, CDR3 protein. A D gene is named only where the DNA matches it firmly. Not all rows give a size; the values are once, few, many and, for expanded clones, a class.

j_gene: TRBJ1-1; abundance: -; v_gene: TRBV5-1; d_gene: -; CDR3nt: TGCGCCAGCAGCTTCGCTGGGTCAGGGTTGAACACTGAAGCTTTCTTT; CDR3aa: CASSFAGSGLNTEAFF
j_gene: TRBJ1-1; abundance: -; v_gene: TRBV7-9; d_gene: -; CDR3nt: TGTGCCAGCAGCTCAGGACAGACCTACACTGAAGCTTTCTTT; CDR3aa: CASSSGQTYTEAFF
j_gene: TRBJ2-1; abundance: -; v_gene: TRBV2; d_gene: TRBD2; CDR3nt: TGTGCCAGCAGACCGGGACTAGCGGGAGGTAATGAGCAGTTCTTC; CDR3aa: CASRPGLAGGNEQFF
j_gene: TRBJ1-1; abundance: -; v_gene: TRBV14; d_gene: TRBD1; CDR3nt: TGTGCCAGCAGCCGACAGGGCCCAAGAAACACTGAAGCTTTCTTT; CDR3aa: CASSRQGPRNTEAFF
j_gene: TRBJ1-2; abundance: once; v_gene: TRBV28; d_gene: TRBD1; CDR3nt: TGTGCCAGCAGCTCGATCGACAGGGGAGGTGGCTACACCTTC; CDR3aa: CASSSIDRGGGYTF
j_gene: TRBJ2-6; abundance: -; v_gene: TRBV15; d_gene: -; CDR3nt: TGTGCCACCAGCAGAGCCTTCACAGGTGGGGCCAACGTCCTGACTTTC; CDR3aa: CATSRAFTGGANVLTF
j_gene: TRBJ1-1; abundance: once; v_gene: TRBV2; d_gene: TRBD1; CDR3nt: TGTGCCAGCAGTGAAGAACAGGGGACTGAAGCTTTCTTT; CDR3aa: CASSEEQGTEAFF
j_gene: TRBJ1-5; abundance: few; v_gene: TRBV29-1; d_gene: TRBD1; CDR3nt: TGCAGCGTGCTAGGGACAGAAGATCAGCCCCAGCATTTT; CDR3aa: CSVLGTEDQPQHF
j_gene: TRBJ2-5; abundance: -; v_gene: TRBV19; d_gene: TRBD2; CDR3nt: TGTGCCAGTAGTCACTCCCGGCGGGAGGCTACCCAAGAGACCCAGTACTTC; CDR3aa: CASSHSRREATQETQYF
j_gene: TRBJ1-1; abundance: once; v_gene: TRBV5-5; d_gene: -; CDR3nt: TGTGCCAGCAGCTACCGACCCTGGGGAGGAAATGAAGCTTTCTTT; CDR3aa: CASSYRPWGGNEAFF
j_gene: TRBJ2-7; abundance: few; v_gene: TRBV19; d_gene: -; CDR3nt: TGTGCCAGTAGTAGTAGCGGACCTTATCACGAGCAGTACTTC; CDR3aa: CASSSSGPYHEQYF
j_gene: TRBJ2-1; abundance: -; v_gene: TRBV28; d_gene: -; CDR3nt: TGTGCCAGCGACGGACAGAATGAGCAGTTCTTC; CDR3aa: CASDGQNEQFF
j_gene: TRBJ1-5; abundance: few; v_gene: TRBV2; d_gene: -; CDR3nt: TGTGCCAGCAGTACCAGGTCGGGCAATCAGCCCCAGCATTTT; CDR3aa: CASSTRSGNQPQHF
j_gene: TRBJ2-3; abundance: -; v_gene: TRBV5-1; d_gene: TRBD2; CDR3nt: TGCGCCAGCAGCTTGGGGTCTAGCGGGAGAGATACGCAGTATTTT; CDR3aa: CASSLGSSGRDTQYF
j_gene: TRBJ2-7; abundance: -; v_gene: TRBV5-6; d_gene: TRBD2; CDR3nt: TGTGCCAGCAGCTTGTTCGGGACTAGCGGGAGGGACTACGAGCAGTACTTC; CDR3aa: CASSLFGTSGRDYEQYF
j_gene: TRBJ2-3; abundance: once; v_gene: TRBV27; d_gene: TRBD2; CDR3nt: TGTGCCAGCAGTCCTCTAGCGGGACTAATAGATACGCAGTATTTT; CDR3aa: CASSPLAGLIDTQYF
j_gene: TRBJ2-4; abundance: -; v_gene: TRBV27; d_gene: -; CDR3nt: TGTGCCAGCAGTTCTCTAGCCAAAAACATTCAGTACTTC; CDR3aa: CASSSLAKNIQYF
j_gene: TRBJ1-1; abundance: -; v_gene: TRBV19; d_gene: -; CDR3nt: TGTGCCAGTAGTATAGGTGCAGCGCGGTTGGGCACTGAAGCTTTCTTT; CDR3aa: CASSIGAARLGTEAFF
j_gene: TRBJ2-1; abundance: -; v_gene: TRBV2; d_gene: TRBD2; CDR3nt: TGTGCCAGCAGTGAGCTAGCGGGAGTACGGGAGCAGTTCTTC; CDR3aa: CASSELAGVREQFF
j_gene: TRBJ2-7; abundance: -; v_gene: TRBV7-8; d_gene: -; CDR3nt: TGTGCCAGCAGCCTACTCACTGCTGTCTCCTACGAGCAGTACTTC; CDR3aa: CASSLLTAVSYEQYF
j_gene: TRBJ2-1; abundance: few; v_gene: TRBV9; d_gene: -; CDR3nt: TGTGCCAGCAGCGTACGCCGGAGCAGCGAGCAGTTCTTC; CDR3aa: CASSVRRSSEQFF
j_gene: TRBJ1-5; abundance: -; v_gene: TRBV29-1; d_gene: TRBD1; CDR3nt: TGCAGCGCCACAGGGGAAAGCAATCAGCCCCAGCATTTT; CDR3aa: CSATGESNQPQHF
j_gene: TRBJ2-5; abundance: -; v_gene: TRBV5-5; d_gene: -; CDR3nt: TGTGCCAGCAGGTCCCTGCAGTGGTCCCAAGAGACCCAGTACTTC; CDR3aa: CASRSLQWSQETQYF
j_gene: TRBJ2-7; abundance: -; v_gene: TRBV6-1; d_gene: TRBD1; CDR3nt: TGTGCCAGCACCCCCCGGGACAGGGGAACCTACGAGCAGTACTTC; CDR3aa: CASTPRDRGTYEQYF
j_gene: TRBJ2-2; abundance: -; v_gene: TRBV6-4; d_gene: TRBD2; CDR3nt: TGTGCCAGCAGTGACTCTCCAGCGGGAGGTAACACCGGGGAGCTGTTTTTT; CDR3aa: CASSDSPAGGNTGELFF
j_gene: TRBJ1-2; abundance: -; v_gene: TRBV18; d_gene: TRBD1; CDR3nt: TGTGCCAGCTCATCCCGGACAGGGGACTATGGCTACACCTTC; CDR3aa: CASSSRTGDYGYTF
j_gene: TRBJ1-1; abundance: -; v_gene: TRBV28; d_gene: -; CDR3nt: TGTGCCAGCACGGGGGGCGGGAACACTGAAGCTTTCTTT; CDR3aa: CASTGGGNTEAFF
j_gene: TRBJ1-4; abundance: -; v_gene: TRBV19; d_gene: TRBD1; CDR3nt: TGTGCCAGTACGGATCTCGGACAGGGCCATAATGAAAAACTGTTTTTT; CDR3aa: CASTDLGQGHNEKLFF
j_gene: TRBJ2-7; abundance: -; v_gene: TRBV27; d_gene: -; CDR3nt: TGTGCCAGCAGACTAGCTCGTTCTTCCTACGAGCGGTACTTC; CDR3aa: CASRLARSSYERYF
j_gene: TRBJ2-3; abundance: -; v_gene: TRBV9; d_gene: -; CDR3nt: TGTGCCAGCAGCGTAGAAAGCGGGACAGATACGCAGTATTTT; CDR3aa: CASSVESGTDTQYF
j_gene: TRBJ2-1; abundance: few; v_gene: TRBV19; d_gene: TRBD2; CDR3nt: TGTGCCAGTAGTCCCAGAGGAGCGGGAGGGAGGAATGAGCAGTTCTTC; CDR3aa: CASSPRGAGGRNEQFF
j_gene: TRBJ1-1; abundance: -; v_gene: TRBV29-1; d_gene: -; CDR3nt: TGCAGCGTTCCGGGGTTGAGTGAAGCTTTCTTT; CDR3aa: CSVPGLSEAFF
j_gene: TRBJ1-3; abundance: -; v_gene: TRBV28; d_gene: -; CDR3nt: TGTGCCAGCCGTGGCGGGGGGGCGCTGTTAGGAAACACCATATATTTT; CDR3aa: CASRGGGALLGNTIYF
j_gene: TRBJ2-1; abundance: -; v_gene: TRBV30; d_gene: TRBD2; CDR3nt: TGTGCCTGCCCCAGGACTAGCGGGATCTACAATGAGCAGTTCTTC; CDR3aa: CACPRTSGIYNEQFF
j_gene: TRBJ2-3; abundance: -; v_gene: TRBV30; d_gene: -; CDR3nt: TGTGCCTGGAGCGCGGGACGGGCTAGTGGCACAGATACGCAGTATTTT; CDR3aa: CAWSAGRASGTDTQYF
j_gene: TRBJ1-1; abundance: -; v_gene: TRBV7-2; d_gene: -; CDR3nt: TGTGCCAGCAGCTTCAACAGGGTCTGGAACACTGAAGCTTTCTTT; CDR3aa: CASSFNRVWNTEAFF
j_gene: TRBJ2-7; abundance: -; v_gene: TRBV5-4; d_gene: -; CDR3nt: TGTGCCAGCTTTCTTGACAATGGGTATGAGTACTTC; CDR3aa: CASFLDNGYEYF
j_gene: TRBJ1-2; abundance: -; v_gene: TRBV5-5; d_gene: -; CDR3nt: TGTGCCAGCAGCTTACTACAGGGTTCATCAGGATATGGCTACACCTTC; CDR3aa: CASSLLQGSSGYGYTF
j_gene: TRBJ2-3; abundance: once; v_gene: TRBV6-5; d_gene: -; CDR3nt: TGTGCCAGCAGTCTACAGGAGGGAACGGGGGATACGCAGTATTTT; CDR3aa: CASSLQEGTGDTQYF
j_gene: TRBJ2-2; abundance: once; v_gene: TRBV6-1; d_gene: -; CDR3nt: TGTGCCAGCAGCTCCCTGGGGGAGCTGTTTTTT; CDR3aa: CASSSLGELFF
j_gene: TRBJ1-5; abundance: -; v_gene: TRBV18; d_gene: TRBD1; CDR3nt: TGTGCCAGCTCACCAGGACAGGGGTCTTCCAATCAGCCCCAGCATTTT; CDR3aa: CASSPGQGSSNQPQHF
j_gene: TRBJ2-3; abundance: -; v_gene: TRBV5-4; d_gene: TRBD2; CDR3nt: TGTGCCAGCAGCTTGGGGCTAGCGGGAGTATTTCAGTATTTT; CDR3aa: CASSLGLAGVFQYF
j_gene: TRBJ1-2; abundance: -; v_gene: TRBV2; d_gene: TRBD1; CDR3nt: TGTGCCAGCAGGCGGGGACAGAGACAATACTACGGCTACACCTTC; CDR3aa: CASRRGQRQYYGYTF
j_gene: TRBJ2-7; abundance: -; v_gene: TRBV10-1; d_gene: -; CDR3nt: TGCGCCAGCAGTCCCTTCACGGGTGGCGAGCAGTACTTC; CDR3aa: CASSPFTGGEQYF
j_gene: TRBJ2-1; abundance: few; v_gene: TRBV15; d_gene: -; CDR3nt: TGTGCCACCAGGGCCCAGGATGATGAGCAGTTCTTC; CDR3aa: CATRAQDDEQFF
j_gene: TRBJ2-5; abundance: -; v_gene: TRBV5-4; d_gene: -; CDR3nt: TGTGCCAGCAGCCTACGGGAGATTCAAGAGACCCAGTACTTC; CDR3aa: CASSLREIQETQYF
j_gene: TRBJ2-3; abundance: -; v_gene: TRBV10-1; d_gene: TRBD2; CDR3nt: TGCGCCAGCAGTGACGCCGGGACTAGCGGCACAGATACGCAGTATTTT; CDR3aa: CASSDAGTSGTDTQYF
j_gene: TRBJ1-6; abundance: -; v_gene: TRBV30; d_gene: -; CDR3nt: TGTGCCTGGAGTGGACCGGACAGACGGCTCCTCCACTTT; CDR3aa: CAWSGPDRRLLHF
j_gene: TRBJ2-5; abundance: -; v_gene: TRBV2; d_gene: TRBD1; CDR3nt: TGTGCCAGCAGTGGAATCTGGACAGGAGACCAGGGGGAGACCCAGTACTTC; CDR3aa: CASSGIWTGDQGETQYF
j_gene: TRBJ2-1; abundance: -; v_gene: TRBV27; d_gene: -; CDR3nt: TGTGCCAGCAGTTCAGGGAGGGGGACGAATGAGCAGTTCTTC; CDR3aa: CASSSGRGTNEQFF
j_gene: TRBJ2-3; abundance: few; v_gene: TRBV9; d_gene: -; CDR3nt: TGTGCCAGCAGCGCGCGGGACGGAGGCACAGATACGCAGTATTTT; CDR3aa: CASSARDGGTDTQYF
j_gene: TRBJ2-3; abundance: once; v_gene: TRBV4-2; d_gene: TRBD1; CDR3nt: TGTGCCAGCAGCCAAGATAGTCCAGGGGGAGATACGCAGTATTTT; CDR3aa: CASSQDSPGGDTQYF
j_gene: TRBJ2-7; abundance: -; v_gene: TRBV18; d_gene: -; CDR3nt: TGTGCCAGCTCACCCTCAACAGGGTCTCTCTCCTACGAGCAGTACTTC; CDR3aa: CASSPSTGSLSYEQYF
j_gene: TRBJ1-2; abundance: few; v_gene: TRBV5-4; d_gene: -; CDR3nt: TGTGCCAGCAGCCTACCTTTGACAGCCCATGGCTACACCTTC; CDR3aa: CASSLPLTAHGYTF
j_gene: TRBJ1-2; abundance: -; v_gene: TRBV6-5; d_gene: -; CDR3nt: TGTGCCAGCAGCTCACAGATTAACTATGGCTACACCTTC; CDR3aa: CASSSQINYGYTF